The TCR beta chain under discussion was sequenced for a study of HIV-infected patients and healthy controls. Germline-derived CDR1 and CDR2 are LGHNA and YNFKEQ. With 1 base removed from V and 0 bases from J, the gap between germline ends came to 12 bases. The CDR3 runs 16 residues. All unsorted peripheral T cells were captured because whole blood was used without fractionation. General study findings and limits: HIV-associated CDR3 frequencies dropped significantly during therapy; CMV-associated ones, mostly rising, changed nonsignificantly.

Within the sample, this clonotype is large (0.1 to 1%). The target antigen is unknown. About 500 ng RNA was reverse transcribed with alpha and beta constant-region primers. Alpha and beta chain libraries were made separately by chain-specific third strand synthesis with multiplexing indices. From the 5' RACE reads, TCRdb called clonotypes with MiXCR, one entry per CDR3 protein. Of approximately 11,000 distinct CDR3 sequences listed, about a tenth are singletons. The chain has TRBV4-2 and TRBJ1-1; D is unclear. The TCR was taken from an adult with HIV infection. The donor label of this sample is uncertain. This specimen was blood, taken before antiretroviral therapy. The CDR3 reads CASSQGVTSLNTEAFF. CDR3 bases: TGTGCCAGCAGCCAAGGGGTGACATCATTGAACACTGAAGCTTTCTTT.